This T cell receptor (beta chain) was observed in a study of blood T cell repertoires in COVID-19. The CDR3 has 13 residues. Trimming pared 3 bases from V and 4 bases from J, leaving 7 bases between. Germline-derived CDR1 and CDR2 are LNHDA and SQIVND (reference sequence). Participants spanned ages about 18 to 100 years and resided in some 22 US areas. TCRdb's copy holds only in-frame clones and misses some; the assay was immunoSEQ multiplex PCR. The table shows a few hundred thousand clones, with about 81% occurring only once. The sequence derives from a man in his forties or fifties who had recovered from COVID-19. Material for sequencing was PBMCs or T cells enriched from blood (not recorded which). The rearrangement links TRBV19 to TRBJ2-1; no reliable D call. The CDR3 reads CASSISRYNEQFF. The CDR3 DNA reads TGTGCCAGTAGTATTTCCAGGTACAATGAGCAGTTCTTC.